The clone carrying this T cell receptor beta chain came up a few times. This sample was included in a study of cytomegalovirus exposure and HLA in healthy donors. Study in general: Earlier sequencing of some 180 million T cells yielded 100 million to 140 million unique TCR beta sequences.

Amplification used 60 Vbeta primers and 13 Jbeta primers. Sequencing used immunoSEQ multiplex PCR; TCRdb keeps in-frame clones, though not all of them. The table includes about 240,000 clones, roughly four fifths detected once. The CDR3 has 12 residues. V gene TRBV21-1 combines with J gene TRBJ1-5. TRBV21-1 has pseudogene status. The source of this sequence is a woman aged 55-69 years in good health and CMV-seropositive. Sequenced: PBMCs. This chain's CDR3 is CASSHFNQPQHF. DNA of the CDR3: TGTGCCAGCAGTCACTTTAATCAGCCCCAGCATTTT.